The 11 T cell receptor beta chains below all came from one sample that was sequenced in a study of siplizumab effects on memory and regulatory T cells. Sequenced by immunoSEQ multiplex PCR; TCRdb stores in-frame clones only, minus some. The data contain more than 90,000 clones, over 90% of them singletons. The source material was non-Treg CD4+ T cells sorted from blood. These receptors were collected from a human donor in good health.

This chain joins TRBV7-9 and TRBJ2-3; 10 bases map to TRBD1. Germline CDR1 reads SEHNR; CDR2 reads FQNEAQ (reference sequence). This CDR3 region has 17 residues. Trimming removed 5 bases from V and 4 bases from J; junction bases left unmatched: 12. The CDR3 DNA reads TGTGCCAGCAGCCTAGGACCGGGACAGGGGCTAGCAGATACGCAGTATTTT. It is translated as CASSLGPGQGLADTQYF.

J is TRBJ1-4 and V is TRBV7-2; D not resolved. The CDR3 spans 12 residues. CDR1 is SGHTA and CDR2 is FQGNSA in the germline V gene. V lost 4 bases to trimming and J lost 6 bases, with 6 bases between them. CDR3 residues: CASSWSDEKLFF. CDR3 DNA: TGTGCCAGCAGCTGGTCAGATGAAAAACTGTTTTTT.

V usage is TRBV5-6 and J usage is TRBJ2-3; no definite D call. Germline assignment: CDR1 SGHDT and CDR2 YYEEEE. V was cut by 4 bases and J by 0 bases, with 6 bases left in between. The CDR3 contains 13 residues. DNA for the CDR3: TGTGCCAGCAGCGTACCTAGCACAGATACGCAGTATTTT. Amino acid sequence: CASSVPSTDTQYF.

The chain links TRBV21-1 to TRBJ1-2; the listed D gene, TRBD1, was not tested against the DNA. TRBV21-1 is a pseudogene locus. The CDR3 covers 15 residues. The DNA for the CDR3 is TGTGCCAGCAGCCCCCGGGACAGGGGTATCTATGGCTACACCTTC. This translates into CASSPRDRGIYGYTF.

The chain has TRBV30 and TRBJ1-4; 7 bases line up with TRBD1. Germline CDR1 and CDR2: GTSNPN and SVGIG (reference sequence). This CDR3 comprises 16 residues. CDR3 sequence (DNA): TGTGCTTCTAGGAACAGGGGAAGGTTGGCGTCTGAAAAACTGTTTTTT. Protein sequence: CASRNRGRLASEKLFF.

This clone was observed a few times. This chain connects TRBV28 to TRBJ1-1, with a possible D match to TRBD1 (5 bases). V was clipped by 7 bases and J by 5 bases, with 11 bases between them. CDR3 size: 12 residues. Germline CDR1 and CDR2: MDHEN and SYDVKM. The CDR3 protein is CASKAGRTEAFF. The CDR3, as DNA: TGTGCCAGCAAAGCGGGGCGTACTGAAGCTTTCTTT.

J is TRBJ1-1 and V is TRBV7-9; perhaps TRBD1 as D (5 bases). Germline loops: CDR1 SEHNR, CDR2 FQNEAQ (reference sequence). This CDR3 region has 15 residues. The CDR3 region is CVGTLSRGRGTEAFF. The CDR3 region has the DNA TGTGTGGGCACCCTTAGTCGGGGGAGGGGCACTGAAGCTTTCTTT.

V is TRBV11-3 and J is TRBJ2-5, with a possible D match to TRBD2 (6 bases). With 1 base removed from V and 5 bases from J, the gap between germline ends came to 14 bases. The CDR3 has 15 residues. Per germline, CDR1 SGHNT and CDR2 YENEEA. CDR3 region: CASSLGQGGQETQYF. DNA of the CDR3: TGTGCCAGCAGCTTAGGGCAGGGAGGTCAGGAGACCCAGTACTTC. Variable domain in full (rest from reference TRBV11-3 and TRBJ2-5): EAGVVQSPRYKIIEKKQPVAFWCNPISGHNTLYWYLQNLGQGPELLIRYENEEAVDDSQLPKDRFSAERLKGVDSTLKIQPAELGDSAVYLCASSLGQGGQETQYFGPGTRLLVL.

The CDR3 here is CASRTGQGIYEQYF. CDR3 in DNA: TGTGCCAGCAGAACAGGGCAGGGGATCTACGAGCAGTACTTC. V and J are TRBV6-6 and TRBJ2-7, with TRBD1 as a possible D gene (6 bases). Germline CDR1 and CDR2: MNHNY and SVGAGI (reference sequence). The CDR3 is 14 residues long. Trimming removed 6 bases at V and 3 bases at J, with 15 bases between.

The chain employs TRBV19 and TRBJ2-3; 7 positions agree with TRBD1. The CDR3 covers 15 residues. Trimming cost V 6 bases and J 0 bases; bases outside gene matches: 6. Germline CDR1 reads LNHDA; CDR2 reads SQIVND (reference sequence). The DNA of the CDR3 is TGTGCCAGTAGCTCAGGGACAGCTAGCACAGATACGCAGTATTTT. It is translated as CASSSGTASTDTQYF.

This chain links TRBV19 with TRBJ2-7; TRBD2 is a possible D gene (6 bases). This CDR3 has 13 amino acids. Per germline, CDR1 LNHDA and CDR2 SQIVND (reference sequence). The V gene lost 0 bases and the J gene lost 7 bases, with 10 bases spanning the gap. The CDR3 loop is CASSIDRAGEQYF. The CDR3 DNA reads TGTGCCAGTAGTATAGATCGGGCGGGAGAGCAGTACTTC.